One and the same sample provided the 18 T cell receptor beta chains below, sequenced in a study of blood T cell repertoires in COVID-19. Here immunoSEQ multiplex PCR was the method, and the copy in TCRdb shows in-frame clones only, minus some. Of around 190,000 clones in the sample, about 88% are singletons; the top ten hold roughly 9%. The material sequenced was PBMCs or T cells enriched from blood (not recorded which). The receptors derive from a woman between 18 and 30 years old who had recovered from COVID-19.

This clone was seen only a few times. The V and J genes are TRBV5-1 and TRBJ1-1; D unclear. The germline CDR1 and CDR2 sequences are SGHRS and YFSETQ. The V end was cut by 1 base, the J end by 1 base, with 8 bases between. The CDR3 has 14 residues. CDR3 protein: CASSLRPGNTEAFF. The CDR3 region has the DNA TGCGCCAGCAGCTTGCGACCGGGGAACACTGAAGCTTTCTTT.

The chain has TRBV5-8 and TRBJ2-7; D is possibly TRBD1 (5 bases). This CDR3 has 14 amino acids. V lost 1 base to trimming and J lost 0 bases, with 8 bases between them. From germline, CDR1 is SGHTS and CDR2 YDEGEE. Here the CDR3 reads CASSLFDSSYEQYF. CDR3 sequence (DNA): TGTGCCAGCAGCTTGTTCGACAGCTCCTACGAGCAGTACTTC.

The rearrangement links TRBV3-1 (or the pseudogene TRBV3-2) to TRBJ2-1; 9 bases match TRBD2. Looked up from germline, CDR1 is LGHDT and CDR2 is YNNKEL (reference sequence). This CDR3 has 15 residues. V lost 5 bases, J lost 7 bases, and 9 bases stayed unmatched. The CDR3 spells CASSKGTSKFNEQFF. The CDR3 region has the DNA TGTGCCAGCAGCAAGGGGACTAGCAAGTTTAATGAGCAGTTCTTC.

The chain is built from TRBV18 and TRBJ1-1; TRBD1 aligns across 12 bases. With V trimmed by 2 bases and J by 4 bases, 2 bases remained unmatched. In germline, CDR1 is KGHSH, CDR2 LQKENI. This CDR3 has 15 residues. The CDR3 region has the DNA TGTGCCAGCTCACCAGGGACAGGGGGCATCACTGAAGCTTTCTTT. This encodes CASSPGTGGITEAFF.

The chain couples TRBV6-1 to TRBJ1-6; D is unresolved. From germline, CDR1 is MNHNS and CDR2 SASEGT. The CDR3 runs to 17 residues. The ends were cut back, 0 bases at V and 0 bases at J, with 9 bases in the middle. CDR3 DNA sequence: TGTGCCAGCAGTGAAGCGCCCGCGTTCTCCTATAATTCACCCCTCCACTTT. It yields the protein CASSEAPAFSYNSPLHF.

The chain combines TRBV7-9 with TRBJ2-5; 10 bases line up with TRBD2. Germline values: CDR1 SEHNR, CDR2 FQNEAQ (reference sequence). The CDR3 is made up of 13 amino acids. The CDR3 is CASGGLAVETQYF. The CDR3 coding sequence is TGTGCTTCAGGCGGACTAGCGGTTGAGACCCAGTACTTC. Together with reference TRBV7-9 and TRBJ2-5, the CDR3 gives the full variable domain: DTGVSQNPRHKITKRGQNVTFRCDPISEHNRLYWYRQTLGQGPEFLTYFQNEAQLEKSRLLSDRFSAERPKGSFSTLEIQRTEQGDSAMYLCASGGLAVETQYFGPGTRLLVL.

V is TRBV5-1 and J is TRBJ1-6; 7 bases match TRBD1. V gave up 4 bases and J gave up 7 bases; unmatched junction bases: 8. Germline CDR1 is SGHRS and CDR2 is YFSETQ. This CDR3 is 15 amino acids long. CDR3 protein: CASSLMTGNNSPLHF. CDR3 sequence (DNA): TGCGCCAGCAGCCTAATGACAGGGAACAATTCACCCCTCCACTTT.

This rearrangement joins TRBV4-3 to TRBJ2-1, with 10 nucleotides matching TRBD2. V lost 1 base, J lost 6 bases, and 12 bases stayed unmatched. Germline V gene lookup returns CDR1 LGHNA and CDR2 YSLEER. The CDR3 extends over 18 amino acids. CDR3 residues: CASSQGQRGGQTGNEQFF. The CDR3 DNA reads as TGCGCCAGCAGCCAAGGGCAGCGGGGGGGCCAAACCGGCAATGAGCAGTTCTTC.

The chain carries TRBV11-3 and TRBJ2-5; 10 bases fit TRBD2. CDR1 and CDR2 (germline): SGHNT, YENEEA. The CDR3 has 16 amino acids. V trimming: 1 base; J trimming: 1 base; junction bases outside the gene matches: 3. The CDR3 DNA is TGTGCCAGCAGCTTAGGAGCGGGAGGGCCCCAAGAGACCCAGTACTTC. Its protein product is CASSLGAGGPQETQYF.

This clone occurred a few times. The chain carries TRBV29-1 and TRBJ1-1; 7 bases are a match to TRBD1. From germline, CDR1 is SQVTM and CDR2 ANQGSEA. The ends lost 6 bases at V and 7 bases at J; junction bases unmatched: 8. This CDR3 is 12 amino acids long. The CDR3 spells CSVGSTGNEAFF. The CDR3 coding sequence is TGCAGCGTCGGATCGACAGGGAATGAAGCTTTCTTT.

The CDR3 nucleotides are TGCAGCGTTGTGTTGGGACAGGGGGTAGGGACCCAGTACTTC. Protein sequence: CSVVLGQGVGTQYF. The chain employs TRBV29-1 and TRBJ2-5, with 11 nucleotides matching TRBD1. The CDR3 extends over 14 amino acids. The ends lost 4 bases at V and 7 bases at J; junction bases unmatched: 8. Germline V lookup: CDR1 SQVTM, CDR2 ANQGSEA.

V is TRBV28 and J is TRBJ2-1; perhaps TRBD2 as D (6 bases). CDR1 is MDHEN and CDR2 is SYDVKM in the germline V gene. Trimming took off 6 bases at V and 1 base at J, with 10 bases between the two ends. This CDR3 spans 14 amino acids. CDR3 bases: TGTGCCAGCAGGAGGGAGGAATCCTACAATGAGCAGTTCTTC. It specifies CASRREESYNEQFF.

This clone has only a few counts. The chain is built from TRBV28 and TRBJ1-1; D not resolved. This CDR3 is built from 16 residues. Trimming cost V 5 bases and J 3 bases, with 19 bases left between them. Germline CDR1 MDHEN, CDR2 SYDVKM. The CDR3 loop is CASSTPRRPSDTEAFF. The CDR3 DNA follows: TGTGCCAGCAGTACCCCCCGCAGGCCTAGCGACACTGAAGCTTTCTTT.

V gene TRBV28 combines with J gene TRBJ1-1; a possible D gene is TRBD1 (5 bases). Germline V gene sequence: CDR1 MDHEN, CDR2 SYDVKM. The ends were cut back, 2 bases at V and 2 bases at J, with 9 bases in the middle. The CDR3 has 14 residues. The CDR3 nucleotides read TGTGCCAGCAGTTTACAGGGCATAAACACTGAAGCTTTCTTT. Its translation: CASSLQGINTEAFF.

The genes are TRBV2 and TRBJ2-1; weak D call: TRBD2 (6 bases). CDR1 is SNHLY, CDR2 FYNNEI, per germline. This CDR3 comprises 12 residues. V was cut by 6 bases and J by 10 bases, with 13 bases left in between. The chain's CDR3 is CASRDFAGEQFF. The CDR3 DNA sequence: TGTGCCAGCAGGGATTTCGCGGGAGAGCAGTTCTTC. Full variable domain (remainder filled in from reference TRBV2 and TRBJ2-1): EPEVTQTPSHQVTQMGQEVILRCVPISNHLYFYWYRQILGQKVEFLVSFYNNEISEKSEIFDDQFSVERPDGSNFTLKIRSTKLEDSAMYFCASRDFAGEQFFGPGTRLTVL.

V usage is TRBV12-3 or TRBV12-4 and J usage is TRBJ2-5; D is ambiguous. The V end was cut by 5 bases, the J end by 5 bases, with 9 bases between. This CDR3 has 12 residues. CDR3: CASSPYGETQYF. The DNA of the CDR3 is TGTGCCAGCAGTCCATACGGGGAGACCCAGTACTTC.

The chain employs TRBV9 and TRBJ2-2, with TRBD1 identical over 8 bases. Germline V gene sequence: CDR1 SGDLS, CDR2 YYNGEE. Trimming cost V 4 bases and J 6 bases; bases outside gene matches: 11. This CDR3 region has 16 residues. CDR3 nucleotides: TGTGCCAGCAGCCCCAGGGGAGACAGGGGATCCGGGGAGCTGTTTTTT. Translated: CASSPRGDRGSGELFF.

This clone has only a few counts. The V gene is TRBV30, the J gene TRBJ2-1; no reliable D call. Per the germline V gene, CDR1 is GTSNPN and CDR2 is SVGIG (reference sequence). CDR3 length equals 13 residues. V lost 4 bases, J lost 9 bases, and 16 bases lay in between. The CDR3 sequence: CAWTGQPSGEQFF. CDR3 DNA sequence: TGTGCCTGGACCGGCCAACCCTCGGGTGAGCAGTTCTTC.